This entry concerns a single TCR beta chain. The data stem from a study of blood T cell repertoires in COVID-19. Germline assignment: CDR1 MNHEY and CDR2 SMNVEV (reference sequence). Trimming pared 6 bases from V and 5 bases from J, leaving 8 bases between. The CDR3 contains 12 residues. Profiled with immunoSEQ multiplex PCR; TCRdb holds only in-frame clones, not every one. The table lists approximately 130,000 clones, 77% of them singletons. Sample: peripheral blood. This chain links TRBV27 with TRBJ1-5, with D possibly being TRBD1 (6 bases). This TCR was sampled from a human donor in a cohort sampled during active COVID-19. The CDR3 protein is CASRQGDQPQHF. Here the CDR3 DNA reads TGTGCCAGCAGACAGGGAGATCAGCCCCAGCATTTT.